The sequence of this T cell receptor (beta chain) was determined in a study of blood T cell repertoires in COVID-19. This clone was counted a few times. Clones were read by immunoSEQ multiplex PCR, and TCRdb kept only the in-frame ones, dropping some. The sample lists roughly 70,000 clones; roughly 80% were seen once. CDR3 size: 14 residues. The V gene end was trimmed by 2 bases and the J gene end by 5 bases; junction bases not matched to a gene: 5. Germline V gene lookup returns CDR1 LNHDA and CDR2 SQIVND (reference sequence). This chain uses TRBV19 with TRBJ2-7; 8 bases agree with TRBD1. The sample taken for sequencing was peripheral blood. This receptor was obtained from a human donor in a cohort sampled during active COVID-19. This CDR3 is CASSIRQGINEQYF. The CDR3, as DNA: TGTGCCAGTAGTATACGACAGGGGATTAACGAGCAGTACTTC.